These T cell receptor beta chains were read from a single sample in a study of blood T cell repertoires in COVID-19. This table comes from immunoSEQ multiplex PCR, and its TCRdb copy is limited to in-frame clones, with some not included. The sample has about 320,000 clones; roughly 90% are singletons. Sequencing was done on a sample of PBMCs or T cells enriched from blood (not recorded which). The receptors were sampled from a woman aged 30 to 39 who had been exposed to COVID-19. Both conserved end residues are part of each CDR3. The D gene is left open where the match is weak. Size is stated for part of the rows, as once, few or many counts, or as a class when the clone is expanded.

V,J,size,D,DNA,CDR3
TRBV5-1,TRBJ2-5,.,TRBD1,TGCGCCAGCAGCTGGCAGGGGGCTGAAGAGACCCAGTACTTC,CASSWQGAEETQYF
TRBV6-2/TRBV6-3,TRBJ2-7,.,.,TGTGCCAGCAGTTCGGTCCCCCACGAGCAGTACTTC,CASSSVPHEQYF
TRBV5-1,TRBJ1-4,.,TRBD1,TGCGCCAGCAGCCAGACAGGGGCTAATGAAAAACTGTTTTTT,CASSQTGANEKLFF
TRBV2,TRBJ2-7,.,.,TGTGCCAGCTCTCGACAGGCTAACTACGAGCAGTACTTC,CASSRQANYEQYF
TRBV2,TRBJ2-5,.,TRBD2,TGTGCCAGCACCGGGGGTAGCGGGGGGCGAGAGACCCAGTACTTC,CASTGGSGGRETQYF
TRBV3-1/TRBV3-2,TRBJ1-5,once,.,TGTGCCAGCAGCCAAGGAATCGGGGGGAGCAATCAGCCTCAGCATTTT,CASSQGIGGSNQPQHF
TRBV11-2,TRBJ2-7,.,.,TGTGCCAGCAGCTTAGGCAGGGACAACGAGCAGTACTTC,CASSLGRDNEQYF
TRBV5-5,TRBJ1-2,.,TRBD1,TGTGCCAGCAGCTCCGGGACAGGGCAAACTAACTATGGCTACACCTTC,CASSSGTGQTNYGYTF
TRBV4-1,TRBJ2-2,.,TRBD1,TGCGCCAGCAGCCAATGGAGACAGGGGGCCGGGGAGCTGTTTTTT,CASSQWRQGAGELFF
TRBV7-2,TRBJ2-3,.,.,TGTGCCAGCAGCTTAGCTAAAGATACGCAGTATTTT,CASSLAKDTQYF
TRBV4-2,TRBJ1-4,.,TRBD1,TGTGCCAGCAGCCAAGGGGACAGCACCAATGAAAAACTGTTTTTT,CASSQGDSTNEKLFF
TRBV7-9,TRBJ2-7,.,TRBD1,TGTGCCAGCAGCTTAGCCCCAGGGACAGTCTCCTACGAGCAGTACTTC,CASSLAPGTVSYEQYF
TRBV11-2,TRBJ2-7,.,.,TGTGCCAGCAGCTTATTATACGAGCAGTACTTC,CASSLLYEQYF
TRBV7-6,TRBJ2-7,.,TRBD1,TGTGCCAGCAGCTTAGAACCGGGACAGAGGCGCTTTGAGCAGTACTTC,CASSLEPGQRRFEQYF
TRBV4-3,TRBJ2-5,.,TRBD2,TGCGCCAGCAGCTCAAGGCCTAGCGGGCCTCAAGAGACCCAGTACTTC,CASSSRPSGPQETQYF
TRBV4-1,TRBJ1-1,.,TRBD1,TGCGCCAGCAGCCAAGGGACCGGGACAGGGGGATCCGTCACTGAAGCTTTCTTT,CASSQGTGTGGSVTEAFF
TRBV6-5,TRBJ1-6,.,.,TGTGCCAGCAGCCCAGAAAGGGGCTTTTATTCACCCCTCCACTTT,CASSPERGFYSPLHF
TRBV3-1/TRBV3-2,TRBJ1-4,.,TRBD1,TGTGCCAGCAGCCCCCGACAGGGTTGGAGTGAAAAACTGTTTTTT,CASSPRQGWSEKLFF
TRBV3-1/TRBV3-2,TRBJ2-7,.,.,TGTGCCAGCAGCCAGGCGGAGAACGAGCAGTACTTC,CASSQAENEQYF
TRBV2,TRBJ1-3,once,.,TGTGCCAGCAGTGAGGGGAGTGGAAACACCATATATTTT,CASSEGSGNTIYF
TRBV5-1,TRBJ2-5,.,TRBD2,TGCGCCAGCAGCACAGCCGGGACTAGAGTTGGCGATCGGAAGACCCAGTACTTC,CASSTAGTRVGDRKTQYF
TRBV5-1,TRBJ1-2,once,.,TGCGCCAGCAGCTTGACAGGGTTGAATTCTGGCTACACCTTC,CASSLTGLNSGYTF
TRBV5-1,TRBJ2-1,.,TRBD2,TGCGCCAGCAGCTTGGGCGGGGGGGTTGTCAATGAGCAGTTCTTC,CASSLGGGVVNEQFF
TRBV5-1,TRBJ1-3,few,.,TGCGCCAGCAGCTACGTCGGGGTTGATTCTGGAAACACCATATATTTT,CASSYVGVDSGNTIYF
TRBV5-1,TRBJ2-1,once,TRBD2,TGCGCCAGCAGCTTCATGACTAGCGGGGGGGTCAATGAGCAGTTCTTC,CASSFMTSGGVNEQFF
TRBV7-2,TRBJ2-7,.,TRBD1,TGTGCCAGCAGCTCGGGACAGGCCTCCTACGAGCAGTACTTC,CASSSGQASYEQYF
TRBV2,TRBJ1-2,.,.,TGTGCCAGCAGTGAAGGGCCGGGCTATGGCTACACCTTC,CASSEGPGYGYTF
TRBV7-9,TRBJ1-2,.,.,TGTGCCAGCAGCTTTGGAGGCTCAAACTATGGCTACACCTTC,CASSFGGSNYGYTF
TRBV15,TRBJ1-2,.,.,TGTGCCACCAGCAGCGGGCGTGAGGAGGGATATGGCTACACCTTC,CATSSGREEGYGYTF
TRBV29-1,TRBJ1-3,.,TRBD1,TGCAGCGTCGCGACAGGGTCTGGAAACACCATATATTTT,CSVATGSGNTIYF
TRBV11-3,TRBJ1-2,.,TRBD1,TGTGCCAGCAGCTTCCTGGACAGGAGGTATGGCTACACCTTC,CASSFLDRRYGYTF
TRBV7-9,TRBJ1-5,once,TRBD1,TGTGCCAGCAGCTTTACAGGGGGAGGTCAGCCCCAGCATTTT,CASSFTGGGQPQHF
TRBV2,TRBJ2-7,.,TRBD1,TGTGCCAGCAGGGCGGGACAGGGGATCTACGAGCAGTACTTC,CASRAGQGIYEQYF
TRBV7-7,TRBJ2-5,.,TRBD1,TGTGCCAGCAGCCCGGACAGGGGGCAGACCCAGTACTTC,CASSPDRGQTQYF
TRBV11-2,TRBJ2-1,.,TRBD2,TGTGCCAGCAGCTTAGGAGTGCTAGCGGGGGAGAGCTCCTACAATGAGCAGTTCTTC,CASSLGVLAGESSYNEQFF
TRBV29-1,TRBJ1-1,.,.,TGCAGCGTTGCACCGTCTAAACGGAACACTGAAGCTTTCTTT,CSVAPSKRNTEAFF
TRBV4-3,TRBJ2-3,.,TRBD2,TGCGCCAGCAGCCGAACCGAGCGGGGGGGCCGAGATACGCAGTATTTT,CASSRTERGGRDTQYF
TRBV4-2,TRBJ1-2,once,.,TGTGCCAGCAGCCACGGGATTAACTATGGCTACACCTTC,CASSHGINYGYTF
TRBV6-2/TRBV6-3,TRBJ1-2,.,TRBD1,TGTGCCAGCAGCCAGATCGAACAGGGGGCTTATTCGCTTCGCTATGGCTACACCTTC,CASSQIEQGAYSLRYGYTF
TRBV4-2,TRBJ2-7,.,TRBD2,TGTGCCAGCAGCCAAGAGGGCGGGGGGTCCTACGAGCAGTACTTC,CASSQEGGGSYEQYF
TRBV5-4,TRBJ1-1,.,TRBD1,TGTGCCAGCAGCCCAAGAGGACAGGTGAACACTGAAGCTTTCTTT,CASSPRGQVNTEAFF
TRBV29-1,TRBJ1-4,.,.,TGCAGCGCCCTTGCAGGGGACGAAAAACTGTTTTTT,CSALAGDEKLFF
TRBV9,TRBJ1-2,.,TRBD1,TGTGCCAGCAGCGTCGGGACAGGGGTGATCTATGGCTACACCTTC,CASSVGTGVIYGYTF
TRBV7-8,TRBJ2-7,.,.,TGTGCCAGCAGCTTAGATCGAGGGAACGAGCAGTACTTC,CASSLDRGNEQYF
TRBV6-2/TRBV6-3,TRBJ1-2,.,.,TGTGCCAGCAGTTACTCTGACAGCTTGATCTATGGCTACACCTTC,CASSYSDSLIYGYTF
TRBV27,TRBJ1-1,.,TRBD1,TGTGCCAGCAGTCGACAGGGGAACACTGAAGCTTTCTTT,CASSRQGNTEAFF
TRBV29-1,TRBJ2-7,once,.,TGCAGCGCTGATGGGGGGACCTTCTACGAGCAGTACTTC,CSADGGTFYEQYF
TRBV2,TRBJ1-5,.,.,TGTGCCAGCAGTGAGCAGGGTAGCAATCAGCCCCAGCATTTT,CASSEQGSNQPQHF
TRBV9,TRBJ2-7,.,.,TGTGCCAGCAGCGTAGTATCATGGCAGGTCCACCCCATTGCCTACGAGCAGTACTTC,CASSVVSWQVHPIAYEQYF
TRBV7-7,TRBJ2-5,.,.,TGTGCCAGCAGCCCAGGGGCGGGCCAAGAGACCCAGTACTTC,CASSPGAGQETQYF
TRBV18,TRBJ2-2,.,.,TGTGCCAGCTCACCGACAGTCAACACCGGGGAGCTGTTTTTT,CASSPTVNTGELFF
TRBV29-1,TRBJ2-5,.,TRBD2,TGCAGCGTCGCTCCACCTGGTGGGGAGGGGACCCAGTACTTC,CSVAPPGGEGTQYF
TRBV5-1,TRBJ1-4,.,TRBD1,TGCGCCAGCAGCGCCGGACAGGCCGGGACTGAAAAACTGTTTTTT,CASSAGQAGTEKLFF
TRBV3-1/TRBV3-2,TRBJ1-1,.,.,TGTGCCAGCAGCCCCAAAGTCGGGATGTACACTGAAGCTTTCTTT,CASSPKVGMYTEAFF
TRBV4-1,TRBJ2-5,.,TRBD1,TGCGCCAGCAGCCACCTCATAACCGGGACAGGGCGAGAGACCCAGTACTTC,CASSHLITGTGRETQYF
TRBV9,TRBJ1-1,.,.,TGTGCCAGCAGCGTAGTGGGGGCGCGGGACACTGAAGCTTTCTTT,CASSVVGARDTEAFF
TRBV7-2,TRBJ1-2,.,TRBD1,TGTGCCAGCAGCATAGAGGGGGCCTACTATGGCTACACCTTC,CASSIEGAYYGYTF
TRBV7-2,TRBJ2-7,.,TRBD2,TGTGCCAGCAGAAATAGCGGGGGAAATCCCTACGAGCAGTACTTC,CASRNSGGNPYEQYF
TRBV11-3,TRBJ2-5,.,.,TGTGCCAGCAGCTTAGGTATCGAGGAGACCCAGTACTTC,CASSLGIEETQYF
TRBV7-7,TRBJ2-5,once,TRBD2,TGTGCCAGCAGCCCGCTCGGGGGCGGGAGGCAAGAGACCCAGTACTTC,CASSPLGGGRQETQYF